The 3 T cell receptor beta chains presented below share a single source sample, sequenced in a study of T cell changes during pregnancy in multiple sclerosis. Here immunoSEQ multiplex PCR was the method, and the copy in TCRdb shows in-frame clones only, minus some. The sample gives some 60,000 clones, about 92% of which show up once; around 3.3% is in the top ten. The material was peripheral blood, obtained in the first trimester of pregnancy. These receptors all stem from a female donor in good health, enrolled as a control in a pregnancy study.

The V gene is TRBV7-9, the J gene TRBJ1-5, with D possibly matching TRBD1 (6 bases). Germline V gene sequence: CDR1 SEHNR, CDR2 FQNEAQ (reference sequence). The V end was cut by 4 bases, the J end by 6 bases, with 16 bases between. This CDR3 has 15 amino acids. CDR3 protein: CASSSQQGFGQPQHF. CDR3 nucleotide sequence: TGTGCCAGCAGCTCGCAACAGGGCTTCGGTCAGCCCCAGCATTTT. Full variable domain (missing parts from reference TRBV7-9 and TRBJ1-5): DTGVSQNPRHKITKRGQNVTFRCDPISEHNRLYWYRQTLGQGPEFLTYFQNEAQLEKSRLLSDRFSAERPKGSFSTLEIQRTEQGDSAMYLCASSSQQGFGQPQHFGDGTRLSIL.

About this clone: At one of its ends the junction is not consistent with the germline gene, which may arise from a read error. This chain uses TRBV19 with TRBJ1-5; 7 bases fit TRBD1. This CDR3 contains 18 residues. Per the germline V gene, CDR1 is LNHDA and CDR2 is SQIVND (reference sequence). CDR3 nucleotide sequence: TGTGCCAGTAGTTTCGCAAAGGTCAACAGGGGTAGCGATCAGCCCCAGCATTTT. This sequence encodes CASSFAKVNRGSDQPQHF.

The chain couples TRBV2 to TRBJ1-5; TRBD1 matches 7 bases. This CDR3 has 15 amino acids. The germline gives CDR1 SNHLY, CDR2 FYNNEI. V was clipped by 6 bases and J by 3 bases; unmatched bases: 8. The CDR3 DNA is TGTGCCAGCAGAGGACAGGCGGGGTTCAATCAGCCCCAGCATTTT. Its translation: CASRGQAGFNQPQHF.